This T cell receptor (beta chain) was profiled in a study of blood T cell repertoires in COVID-19. Across the study: Whether acute or convalescent, the COVID-19 samples came from the United States, Italy and Spain. PBMCs, B-cell-depleted T cells, or T cells were the source of the cDNA or gDNA that made up the material.

Enrolment of Seattle patients took place during active infection, and they were followed longitudinally. In the authors' workflow: Reference gene primers were amplified, and this amplification served to estimate nucleated cell counts. Data came from immunoSEQ multiplex PCR; TCRdb stores just in-frame clones and leaves some out. V and J calls and clone size are as listed in that table; D and trimming were resolved from the DNA. Here the sample spans 190,000 or so clones, 85% being singletons. Sequenced input: peripheral blood. The clonotype comes from a man in his fifties or sixties with COVID-19, enrolled during active disease.

The CDR3 coding sequence is TGTGCCAGCAGCCGTACAGGATCTCAATACGAGCAGTACTTC. Protein: CASSRTGSQYEQYF. This chain joins TRBV5-4 and TRBJ2-7; D is perhaps TRBD1 (5 bases). The germline V gene encodes CDR1 SGHNT and CDR2 YYREEE (reference sequence). The CDR3 is made up of 14 amino acids. Trimming took 4 bases from V and 4 from J, leaving 15 bases between them.